These 11 T cell receptor beta chains originate from one sample sequenced in a study of T cell clonality in common variable immunodeficiency. Assay used: immunoSEQ multiplex PCR; TCRdb lists only in-frame clones, some missing. The specimen has under 60,000 clones, none found just once. Material: peripheral blood mononuclear cells. These receptors were taken from a person aged 18-70 years in good health.

This clone was found many times. The CDR3 extends 3 residues past the end of the read, so its final part is completed from the germline J gene. The rearrangement links TRBV18 to TRBJ1-1; D is possibly TRBD1 (5 bases). Trimming stripped 6 bases from V and 3 bases from J, with 11 bases between. This CDR3 is 13 amino acids long. Germline values: CDR1 KGHSH, CDR2 LQKENI. Incomplete CDR3 DNA: TGTGCCAGCTCCAGGGATGGAGACACTGAA. Protein product: CASSRDGDTE. The entire CDR3 protein reads CASSRDGDTEAFF.

Only a few counts were recorded for this clone. The read ends 3 residues early relative to the CDR3; the germline J gene fills the gap. V and J are TRBV18 and TRBJ2-2; D possibly corresponds to TRBD1 (5 bases). This CDR3 comprises 15 residues. CDR1 is KGHSH, CDR2 LQKENI, per germline. Partial CDR3 DNA: TGTGCCAGCTCCTACGGACGGGCTGGGGCCAACGTG. It yields the protein CASSYGRAGANV. The whole CDR3 reads CASSYGRAGANVLFF.

This clone was seen at least ten times. The sequenced fragment ends 3 residues before the CDR3 boundary, so the rest is inferred from the germline J gene. This sequence joins TRBV19 and TRBJ1-3; the D gene is possibly TRBD1 (5 bases). Trimming removed 7 bases from V and 4 bases from J, with 14 bases in between. The CDR3 is 14 amino acids. Germline V gene data show CDR1 as LNHDA and CDR2 as SQIVND (reference sequence). The CDR3 loop reads CASNPGFYGNTIYF. The CDR3 DNA, read in part, is TGTGCCAGTAACCCAGGGTTTTACGGAAACACC.

Points on this clone: The CDR3 end lies 3 residues beyond the end of the read and is filled in from the germline J gene. The chain combines TRBV5-3 with TRBJ1-1; tentatively, D is TRBD1 (6 bases). TRBV5-3 has ORF status, its function being uncertain. V was shortened by 5 bases and J by 0 bases, with 17 bases between the two germline ends. This CDR3 spans 16 amino acids. CDR3 bases read: TGTGCCAGAAGGCATCCGGGACATCCAATGAACACTGAA. This sequence encodes CARRHPGHPMNTE. The full CDR3 reads CARRHPGHPMNTEAFF.

In this sample, this clone turned up many times. The read ends 3 residues before the CDR3 terminus; that terminus is restored from the germline J gene. The chain is built from TRBV19 and TRBJ2-1; the D is unclear. CDR1 and CDR2 (germline): LNHDA, SQIVND (reference sequence). V was clipped by 4 bases and J by 9 bases, with 13 bases between them. The CDR3 contains 13 residues. CDR3 sequence reads: CASSKGRVSEQFF. The CDR3 DNA, read in part, is TGTGCCAGTAGTAAGGGCCGCGTGAGTGAG.

This clone appeared many times. The covered CDR3 bases are TGTGCCAGCAGCCAAAACAGGGGGGAA. This codes for CASSQNRGE. The CDR3, in full, reads CASSQNRGEAFF. The chain uses TRBV4-2 and TRBJ1-1; the match to TRBD1 covers 8 bases. The observed sequence ends 3 residues before the CDR3 terminus, with the missing tail filled in from the germline J gene. In germline, CDR1 is LGHNA, CDR2 YNFKEQ. There are 12 residues in the CDR3.

The sample holds many counts of this clone. The read halts 3 residues ahead of the CDR3 end, with the missing end drawn from the germline J gene. J is TRBJ2-3 and V is TRBV20-1, with TRBD2 matching 10 bases. There are 15 residues in the CDR3. Germline V gene lookup returns CDR1 DFQATT and CDR2 SNEGSKA (reference sequence). CDR3: CSAALASGSRETQYF. The CDR3 bases that were read are TGCAGTGCAGCCCTGGCTAGCGGGAGCAGAGAGACG.

This clone was counted at least ten times. The CDR3 extends 3 residues past the end of the read, so its final part is completed from the germline J gene. The rearrangement links TRBV18 to TRBJ1-1, with TRBD1 as a possible D gene (5 bases). V shed 3 bases and J shed 0 bases, with 8 bases lying between them. Germline CDR1 is KGHSH and CDR2 is LQKENI. The CDR3 loop spans 14 amino acids. The CDR3 protein is CASSPTVMNTEAFF. The sequenced part of the CDR3 DNA is TGTGCCAGCTCACCGACAGTCATGAACACTGAA. The variable domain in full, with the rest retrieved from reference TRBV18 and TRBJ1-1, is NAGVMQNPRHLVRRRGQEARLRCSPMKGHSHVYWYRQLPEEGLKFMVYLQKENIIDESGMPKERFSAEFPKEGPSILRIQQVVRGDSAAYFCASSPTVMNTEAFFGQGTRLTVV.

This clone was detected ten times or more. The read ends 3 residues early relative to the CDR3; the germline J gene fills the gap. The chain couples TRBV4-2 to TRBJ2-3; TRBD2 aligns across 14 bases. With 1 base clipped from V and 7 bases from J, the junction kept 4 bases outside the gene matches. The CDR3 spans 16 residues. Germline V gives CDR1 LGHNA, CDR2 YNFKEQ. The DNA read from the CDR3 is TGTGCCAGCAGCCAAGCTGGGACTAGCGGGAGCCATACG. It yields the protein CASSQAGTSGSHT. The whole CDR3 is CASSQAGTSGSHTQYF.

Regarding this clone: One end of the junction is discordant with germline, which a read error may explain. Coverage ceases 3 residues before the CDR3 finishes, and the germline J gene fills in the end. The chain links TRBV7-2 to TRBJ2-4; 9 bases are a match to TRBD2. This CDR3 has 15 amino acids. The germline V gene has CDR1 SGHTA and CDR2 FQGNSA. The CDR3 DNA, read in part, is TGCGCCAGCAGCCAGCCGGGACTAGCACAAGAGACT. This gives the protein CASSQPGLAQET. In full, the CDR3 is CASSQPGLAQETQYF. Based on the CDR3 plus reference TRBV7-2 and TRBJ2-4, the full variable domain is GAGVSQSPSNKVTEKGKDVELRCDPISGHTALYWYRQSLGQGLEFLIYFQGNSAPDKSGLPSDRFSAERTGGSVSTLTIQRTQQEDSAVYLCASSQPGLAQETQYFGAGTRLSVL.

Ten or more counts support this clone. The junction differs from germline at one of its ends, possibly a read error. The sequenced CDR3 bases are TGCGCCAGCAGCCAAGCTTTGGACAGCTACGAG. Amino acids: CASSQALDSYE. The entire CDR3 sequence reads CASSQALDSYEQYF. The chain uses TRBV4-2 and TRBJ2-7; D is perhaps TRBD1 (6 bases). Read data end 3 residues before the CDR3 end; the end is taken from the germline J gene. The CDR3 covers 14 residues. The germline gives CDR1 LGHNA, CDR2 YNFKEQ.